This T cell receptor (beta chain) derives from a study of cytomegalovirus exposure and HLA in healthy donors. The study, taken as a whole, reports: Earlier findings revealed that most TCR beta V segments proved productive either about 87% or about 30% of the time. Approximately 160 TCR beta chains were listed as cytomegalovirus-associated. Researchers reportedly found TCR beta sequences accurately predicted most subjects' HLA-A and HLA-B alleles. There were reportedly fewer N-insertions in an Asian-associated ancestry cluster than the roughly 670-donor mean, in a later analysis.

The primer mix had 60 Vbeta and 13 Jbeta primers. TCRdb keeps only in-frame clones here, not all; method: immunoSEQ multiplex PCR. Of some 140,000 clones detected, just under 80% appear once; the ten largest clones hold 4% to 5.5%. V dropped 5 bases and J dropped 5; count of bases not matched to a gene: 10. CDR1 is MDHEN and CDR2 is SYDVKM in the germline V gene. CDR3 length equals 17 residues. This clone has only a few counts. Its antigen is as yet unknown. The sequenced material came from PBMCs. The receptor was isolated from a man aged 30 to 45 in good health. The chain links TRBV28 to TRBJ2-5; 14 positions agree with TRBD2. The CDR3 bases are TGTGCCAGCAGTCCCCGACTAGCGGGAGGGCCGGAGGAGACCCAGTACTTC. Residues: CASSPRLAGGPEETQYF.